Below are 32 T cell receptor beta chains sequenced from a single sample in a study of lymphopenia after photon versus proton radiotherapy. Generated by immunoSEQ multiplex PCR, the TCRdb table keeps only in-frame clones and is missing some. There are 43,000 or so clones in the sample; 85% occur only once, and 2.2% lies in the top ten. Sequenced here: peripheral blood, sampled from a patient treated with photon-based radiotherapy. These receptors were collected from a middle-aged man with gastric cancer.

The chain joins TRBV19 to TRBJ1-2, with TRBD1 as a possible D gene (6 bases). The V gene lost 6 bases and the J gene lost 6 bases, with 14 bases spanning the gap. The CDR3 is 13 residues long. Germline V gives CDR1 LNHDA, CDR2 SQIVND (reference sequence). The CDR3 coding sequence is TGTGCCAGTAGCCCGCCGAACAGGGATGGCTACACCTTC. Its translation is CASSPPNRDGYTF.

The V gene is TRBV5-6, the J gene TRBJ2-5, with D perhaps matching TRBD1 (5 bases). The V and J ends lost 1 base and 5 bases respectively, with 9 bases between them. CDR3 size: 13 residues. From germline, CDR1 is SGHDT and CDR2 YYEEEE. In nucleotides, the CDR3 is TGTGCCAGCAGCTTGTGGGGCGCGGAGACCCAGTACTTC. It is translated as CASSLWGAETQYF.

The V gene is TRBV11-2, the J gene TRBJ1-2, with TRBD1 matching over 9 bases. Germline V CDR1 and CDR2: SGHAT, FQNNGV. This CDR3 has 13 residues. J gave up 10 bases and V 7 bases, and 10 bases lay outside the gene matches. DNA for the CDR3: TGTGCCAGCACCAAAGACAGGGGGAATGACTACACCTTC. It is translated as CASTKDRGNDYTF.

The chain joins TRBV14 to TRBJ2-5, with D perhaps TRBD2 (7 bases). With the DNA end fitting TRBJ2-7 better, the J assignment may be wrong. The CDR3 totals 15 residues. Germline assignment: CDR1 SGHDN and CDR2 FVKESK. CDR3 sequence reads: CASSQDRGAFYEQYF. DNA for the CDR3: TGTGCCAGCAGCCAAGATCGGGGGGCTTTCTACGAGCAGTACTTC.

This clone has a handful of counts. The chain is built from TRBV2 and TRBJ1-5; 8 bases fit TRBD1. Germline loops: CDR1 SNHLY, CDR2 FYNNEI. The CDR3 is made up of 14 amino acids. Unmatched junction bases numbered 5, after V lost 8 bases and J lost 2 bases. This CDR3 reads CASRAGGGNQPQHF. The CDR3, as DNA: TGTGCCAGCCGAGCAGGGGGCGGCAATCAGCCCCAGCATTTT.

This rearrangement joins TRBV5-1 to TRBJ2-2; weak D call: TRBD2 (5 bases). Trimming cost V 3 bases and J 1 base, with 13 bases left between them. The CDR3 runs to 16 residues. Germline values: CDR1 SGHRS, CDR2 YFSETQ. CDR3 sequence reads: CASSSPLAGNTGELFF. Here the CDR3 DNA reads TGCGCCAGCAGCTCACCCCTAGCTGGGAACACCGGGGAGCTGTTTTTT.

The chain uses TRBV5-8 and TRBJ1-2; no reliable D call. CDR3 length equals 14 residues. CDR1 and CDR2 (germline): SGHTS, YDEGEE. Between the trimmed V and J ends, which lost 0 bases and 2 bases, there was a span of 8 bases. The CDR3 reads CASSLGVLNYGYTF. CDR3 nucleotide sequence: TGTGCCAGCAGCTTGGGGGTCCTAAACTATGGCTACACCTTC.

The V and J genes are TRBV19 and TRBJ1-2, with a tentative D call TRBD1 (5 bases). The germline CDR1 and CDR2 sequences are LNHDA and SQIVND (reference sequence). The CDR3 spans 12 residues. Trimming took 6 bases from V and 4 from J, leaving 9 bases between them. The CDR3 spells CASRVGVYGYTF. The CDR3 DNA follows: TGTGCCAGTAGAGTGGGGGTCTATGGCTACACCTTC.

This clone appeared a few times. J is TRBJ2-3 and V is TRBV11-3; D remains unclear. This CDR3 is built from 13 residues. The V end was cut by 7 bases, the J end by 1 base, with 9 bases between. The germline CDR1 and CDR2 sequences are SGHNT and YENEEA. Here the CDR3 reads CASKDRGTDTQYF. CDR3 DNA: TGTGCCAGCAAAGACCGGGGCACAGATACGCAGTATTTT.

The gene calls are TRBV11-1 and TRBJ2-7; 9 nucleotides match TRBD1. The CDR3 runs 14 residues. V shed 6 bases and J 6 bases; nucleotides not matched to a gene: 9. Germline CDR1 and CDR2: SGHAT and FQDESV (reference sequence). The CDR3 bases are TGTGCCAGCAGTACTGGGACAGGGAACGCCGAGCAGTACTTC. It codes for CASSTGTGNAEQYF.

The chain uses TRBV29-1 and TRBJ1-1; D might be TRBD1 (5 bases). V gave up 6 bases and J gave up 5 bases, with 13 bases separating them. The CDR3 is made up of 12 amino acids. The germline V gene encodes CDR1 SQVTM and CDR2 ANQGSEA. CDR3 DNA sequence: TGCAGCGTCGGAACGGAGGGGACTGAAGCTTTCTTT. Residues: CSVGTEGTEAFF.

The chain recombines TRBV12-5 with TRBJ2-2, with D possibly being TRBD1 (6 bases). The CDR3 is 15 amino acids. V was trimmed by 5 bases and J by 1 base, leaving 11 bases between them. Looked up from germline, CDR1 is LGHNT and CDR2 is FRNRAP. The CDR3 protein is CASGIGQQNTGELFF. As DNA, the CDR3 is TGTGCTAGTGGTATCGGACAGCAGAACACCGGGGAGCTGTTTTTT.

The chain employs TRBV7-2 and TRBJ1-1, with D uncertain. Per germline, CDR1 SGHTA and CDR2 FQGNSA. V was pared by 5 bases and J by 12 bases, with 19 bases between. The CDR3 has 13 residues. The CDR3 DNA reads TGTGCCAGCAGCCCCTCGACGGAACAGCGGACTTTCTTT. Translation: CASSPSTEQRTFF.

This chain uses TRBV19 with TRBJ1-4; D is possibly TRBD1 (6 bases). Germline V lookup: CDR1 LNHDA, CDR2 SQIVND (reference sequence). CDR3 length equals 15 residues. V was shortened by 5 bases and J by 2 bases, with 12 bases between the two germline ends. The CDR3, as DNA: TGTGCCAGTAGTTCCCTAGGGGGGACTAATGAAAAACTGTTTTTT. Protein: CASSSLGGTNEKLFF.

The J gene is TRBJ2-5, the V gene TRBV5-5; D not resolved. The CDR3 is made up of 12 amino acids. The germline V and J ends were trimmed by 0 bases and 4 bases, with 4 bases remaining between them. Germline CDR1 SGHKS, CDR2 YYEKEE (reference sequence). The CDR3 sequence: CASSLAAETQYF. The CDR3 DNA reads as TGTGCCAGCAGCTTGGCAGCAGAGACCCAGTACTTC.

V gene TRBV27 combines with J gene TRBJ1-5; perhaps TRBD1 as D (6 bases). V shed 6 bases and J shed 5 bases, with 17 bases lying between them. This CDR3 has 15 residues. Germline CDR1 is MNHEY and CDR2 is SMNVEV (reference sequence). This CDR3 reads CASRRLGTPHQPQHF. CDR3 in DNA: TGTGCCAGCAGGAGACTAGGGACACCGCATCAGCCCCAGCATTTT.

This clone was counted once. The chain joins TRBV9 to TRBJ2-7, with D possibly matching TRBD2 (7 bases). This CDR3 is built from 17 residues. Trimming stripped 4 bases from V and 3 bases from J, with 23 bases between. Germline CDR1 is SGDLS and CDR2 is YYNGEE. CDR3 protein: CASSPEEGGVRIYEQYF. CDR3 nucleotides: TGTGCCAGCAGCCCCGAGGAGGGGGGGGTACGGATCTACGAGCAGTACTTC.

The CDR3 DNA is TGTGCCAGTAGTATCGGGACAGTTAAAAATCAGCCCCAGCATTTT. Translated, it gives CASSIGTVKNQPQHF. The chain uses TRBV19 and TRBJ1-5; TRBD1 aligns across 7 bases. The length of the CDR3 is 15 residues. The ends lost 3 bases at V and 4 bases at J; junction bases unmatched: 6. The germline V gene has CDR1 LNHDA and CDR2 SQIVND (reference sequence).

This sequence joins TRBV7-3 and TRBJ2-7; D gene ambiguous. Germline V CDR1 and CDR2: SGHTA, FQGTGA. The V end was cut by 0 bases, the J end by 6 bases, with 9 bases between. The CDR3 extends over 13 amino acids. CDR3 amino acids: CASSLTGLSEQYF. CDR3 nucleotide sequence: TGTGCCAGCAGCTTAACGGGGTTGTCCGAGCAGTACTTC.

In this sample, this clone turned up once. The chain employs TRBV18 and TRBJ1-2; TRBD1 is a possible D gene (6 bases). V was shortened by 3 bases and J by 1 base, with 12 bases between the two germline ends. The germline V gene encodes CDR1 KGHSH and CDR2 LQKENI. There are 15 residues in the CDR3. Here the CDR3 DNA reads TGTGCCAGCTCACCCACCAGGGGAGGTAACTATGGCTACACCTTC. Encoded protein: CASSPTRGGNYGYTF.

The gene calls are TRBV25-1 and TRBJ1-6; 10 bases map to TRBD1. The trim removed 11 bases at V and 6 bases at J, leaving 4 bases unmatched. In germline, CDR1 is MGHDK, CDR2 SYGVNS. The CDR3 contains 13 residues. The CDR3 DNA reads as TGTGCCCATGGACAGGGGGGTAATTCACCCCTCCACTTT. It translates to CAHGQGGNSPLHF.

The gene calls are TRBV5-4 and TRBJ1-2; maybe TRBD1 (5 bases). The CDR3 runs to 15 residues. The V gene's germline CDR1 is SGHNT and CDR2 YYREEE (reference sequence). Trimming took 0 bases from V and 4 from J, leaving 13 bases between them. The CDR3 DNA is TGTGCCAGCAGCTTGGCCCTCAAAGGGACCTATGGCTACACCTTC. Residues: CASSLALKGTYGYTF. Complete variable domain (other parts from reference TRBV5-4 and TRBJ1-2): ETGVTQSPTHLIKTRGQQVTLRCSSQSGHNTVSWYQQALGQGPQFIFQYYREEENGRGNFPPRFSGLQFPNYSSELNVNALELDDSALYLCASSLALKGTYGYTFGSGTRLTVV.

The chain is built from TRBV6-4 and TRBJ1-5; D not certain. CDR3 size: 13 residues. Germline CDR1 and CDR2: MRHNA and SNTAGT. V lost 6 bases, J lost 3 bases, and 9 bases lay in between. CDR3 amino acids: CASSDAPNQPQHF. The CDR3, as DNA: TGTGCCAGCAGCGATGCCCCCAATCAGCCCCAGCATTTT.

The J gene is TRBJ1-2, the V gene TRBV27, with TRBD1 matching over 7 bases. With V trimmed by 6 bases and J by 4 bases, 8 bases remained unmatched. The CDR3 contains 14 residues. Germline CDR1 reads MNHEY; CDR2 reads SMNVEV (reference sequence). The DNA for the CDR3 is TGTGCCAGCAGCCTCAACAGGGGAACCTATGGCTACACCTTC. Its translation: CASSLNRGTYGYTF.

V is TRBV14 and J is TRBJ2-2; D ambiguous. The germline V gene encodes CDR1 SGHDN and CDR2 FVKESK. V was cut by 0 bases and J by 7 bases, with 12 bases left in between. This CDR3 is built from 15 residues. The CDR3 sequence: CASSQEVAFLGELFF. For the CDR3, the DNA is TGTGCCAGCAGCCAAGAGGTAGCATTTCTCGGGGAGCTGTTTTTT.

CDR3 sequence: CASSPQTSRDLGQFF. The DNA for the CDR3 is TGTGCCAGCAGCCCACAGACTAGCCGAGATTTGGGGCAGTTCTTC. The V and J genes are TRBV11-2 and TRBJ2-1, with 7 bases that match TRBD2. Germline V gene lookup returns CDR1 SGHAT and CDR2 FQNNGV. CDR3 length equals 15 residues. Losses at the gene ends were 5 bases for V and 12 bases for J; bases not matched to a gene: 16.

This rearrangement joins TRBV4-1 to TRBJ2-5; possibly TRBD1 or TRBD2 for D (6 bases each). Germline V gene sequence: CDR1 MGHRA, CDR2 YSYEKL. The CDR3 loop spans 14 amino acids. V was trimmed by 4 bases and J by 4 bases, leaving 13 bases between them. As DNA, the CDR3 is TGCGCCAGCAGCCCGAGGGGGGCGGGAGAGACCCAGTACTTC. It codes for CASSPRGAGETQYF.

This clone has only a few counts. This CDR3 is CASSQDRSRNSPLHF. In DNA form, the CDR3 reads TGTGCCAGCAGCCAAGATCGGTCGAGGAATTCACCCCTCCACTTT. The chain recombines TRBV14 with TRBJ1-6, with D hard to call. V shed 0 bases and J shed 7 bases, with 10 bases lying between them. CDR3 length: 15 amino acids. In germline, CDR1 is SGHDN, CDR2 FVKESK.

J is TRBJ2-1 and V is TRBV7-2; D not resolved. V lost 1 base to trimming and J lost 0 bases, with 10 bases between them. Germline loops: CDR1 SGHTA, CDR2 FQGNSA. The CDR3 has 16 amino acids. The DNA for the CDR3 is TGTGCCAGCAGCTTAGATGCCGGGTTCTCCTACAATGAGCAGTTCTTC. This translates into CASSLDAGFSYNEQFF. The variable domain in full, with the rest retrieved from reference TRBV7-2 and TRBJ2-1, is GAGVSQSPSNKVTEKGKDVELRCDPISGHTALYWYRQSLGQGLEFLIYFQGNSAPDKSGLPSDRFSAERTGGSVSTLTIQRTQQEDSAVYLCASSLDAGFSYNEQFFGPGTRLTVL.

This clone was recorded only once. This chain uses TRBV4-3 with TRBJ2-7; TRBD1 agrees at 7 bases. Germline V CDR1 and CDR2: LGHNA, YSLEER. The CDR3 spans 15 residues. V trimming: 0 bases; J trimming: 2 bases; junction bases outside the gene matches: 4. The CDR3 region is CASSQDTGDPYEQYF. The CDR3 bases are TGCGCCAGCAGCCAAGACACAGGGGATCCCTACGAGCAGTACTTC.

This clone has a single count. The chain uses TRBV27 and TRBJ2-2; 7 nucleotides agree with TRBD2. V dropped 10 bases and J dropped 3; count of bases not matched to a gene: 11. CDR3 length equals 15 residues. CDR1 is MNHEY and CDR2 is SMNVEV in the germline V gene (reference sequence). The DNA for the CDR3 is TGTGCCACAACCCTGGGGGGGAGCTACACCGGGGAGCTGTTTTTT. Its protein is CATTLGGSYTGELFF.

CDR3 residues: CASSQGSLEEDIQYF. The CDR3 DNA sequence: TGTGCCAGCAGCCAAGGATCACTGGAGGAGGACATTCAGTACTTC. This chain joins TRBV4-2 and TRBJ2-4; D may be TRBD2 (5 bases). The CDR3 length is 15 residues. The germline V gene encodes CDR1 LGHNA and CDR2 YNFKEQ. The V gene lost 1 base and the J gene lost 8 bases, with 15 bases spanning the gap.